Given below is one T cell receptor (beta chain) in context. Its antigen is unidentified. The sample belongs to a study of shared clonotypes between healthy human individuals. Measured with immunoSEQ multiplex PCR; TCRdb has only the in-frame clones, and not every one. The sample contains more than 900,000 clones, 75% to 80% of which appear only once. The CDR3 is 13 residues long. CDR1 SGHRS and CDR2 YFSETQ come from the germline V gene. The V and J ends lost 4 bases and 0 bases respectively, with 8 bases between them. Division of CD4+ cells produced a CD45RA+ naive subset and a CD45RA-negative memory subset. The study, taken as a whole, reports: Naive CD4 clonotypes overlapped across a few donors at roughly 5%.

The receptor was isolated from a man younger than 35 in good health. Some clones in this sample may be carry-over from other donors' samples. This chain links TRBV5-1 with TRBJ2-7, with D unresolved. Sequencing was done on a sample of memory CD4+ T cells from PBMCs. Subset given: CD45RA-negative fraction. The CDR3 DNA reads TGCGCCAGCAGCGTACTCTCCTCCTACGAGCAGTACTTC. It encodes CASSVLSSYEQYF. Complete variable domain (other parts from reference TRBV5-1 and TRBJ2-7): KAGVTQTPRYLIKTRGQQVTLSCSPISGHRSVSWYQQTPGQGLQFLFEYFSETQRNKGNFPGRFSGRQFSNSRSEMNVSTLELGDSALYLCASSVLSSYEQYFGPGTRLTVT.